Shown below are 21 T cell receptor beta chains from a single sample sequenced in a study of early T cells in non-severe SARS-CoV-2 infection. From the 5' RACE reads, TCRdb called clonotypes with MiXCR, one entry per CDR3 protein. The profile covers around 44,000 distinct CDR3 sequences, with 7% to 8% appearing a single time and around 6.1% taken by the ten largest. Source material: whole blood. The origin of the receptors is an adult who was a healthcare worker with PCR-confirmed SARS-CoV-2 infection or an uninfected control (not recorded which).

This clonotype appeared a few times. The DNA of the CDR3 is TGCAGTCCGATGATGCGAGGTCCGAGCTCCTACAATGAGCAGTTCTTC. Protein product: CSPMMRGPSSYNEQFF. This rearrangement joins TRBV20-1 to TRBJ2-1; D is unresolved. V lost 8 bases and J lost 0, with 20 bases in between. This CDR3 contains 16 residues. Germline CDR1 reads DFQATT; CDR2 reads SNEGSKA (reference sequence).

A few counts support this clonotype. The J gene is TRBJ1-2, the V gene TRBV28; 11 bases align to TRBD1. Germline V gene lookup returns CDR1 MDHEN and CDR2 SYDVKM. V trimming: 6 bases; J trimming: 5 bases; junction bases outside the gene matches: 2. This CDR3 spans 13 amino acids. CDR3 residues: CASSRDRGYGYTF. CDR3 bases: TGTGCCAGCAGCCGGGACAGGGGGTATGGCTACACCTTC.

This chain connects TRBV12-3 or TRBV12-4 to TRBJ1-2, with 8 nucleotides matching TRBD1. The J segment lost 4 bases and the V segment lost 6 bases, leaving 7 bases of the junction unmatched. CDR3 length equals 14 residues. CDR3 in DNA: TGTGCCAGCAGAGGGACAGGATTGGTCTATGGCTACACCTTC. Its protein is CASRGTGLVYGYTF.

This clonotype was counted at least ten times. The chain has TRBV6-6 and TRBJ2-1; 10 positions match TRBD2. The CDR3 length is 16 residues. Germline V CDR1 and CDR2: MNHNY, SVGAGI (reference sequence). The junction had 4 bases not matched to a gene; V was cut back by 0 bases and J by 5 bases. CDR3 sequence reads: CASSYSIAGGNNEQFF. The CDR3 bases are TGTGCCAGCAGTTACTCAATAGCGGGGGGAAACAATGAGCAGTTCTTC.

This clonotype came up a few times. The chain links TRBV12-3 or TRBV12-4 to TRBJ2-5; D is perhaps TRBD1 (6 bases). Trimming took 5 bases from V and 7 from J, leaving 14 bases between them. The CDR3 loop spans 13 amino acids. The CDR3, as DNA: TGTGCCAGCAGTCCTACAGGGTTGGGGACCCAGTACTTC. Encoded protein: CASSPTGLGTQYF.

This clonotype has just one count. The junction shows a germline mismatch at one end, possibly a read error. The chain combines TRBV7-9 with TRBJ1-1; D is unclear. The CDR3 has 15 amino acids. CDR1 SEHNR and CDR2 FQNEAQ come from the germline V gene (reference sequence). The DNA for the CDR3 is TGCGCCAGCAGCCCCCCCGAACCGTCGAACACTGAAGCTTTCTTT. Translated: CASSPPEPSNTEAFF.

This clonotype has a count of ten or more. This chain links TRBV30 with TRBJ1-5; unclear D gene. The CDR3 totals 13 residues. Germline V lookup: CDR1 GTSNPN, CDR2 SVGIG (reference sequence). The V gene lost 0 bases and the J gene lost 5 bases, with 8 bases spanning the gap. The CDR3 sequence is CAWSVRFDQPQHF. In nucleotides, the CDR3 is TGTGCCTGGAGTGTAAGGTTCGATCAGCCCCAGCATTTT.

This clonotype was picked up many times. The genes are TRBV20-1 and TRBJ1-6; weak D call: TRBD1 (5 bases). V was cut by 2 bases and J by 7 bases, with 9 bases left in between. The CDR3 consists of 13 residues. Per germline, CDR1 DFQATT and CDR2 SNEGSKA (reference sequence). As DNA, the CDR3 is TGCAGTGCTAGACAGGGTTTGAATTCACCCCTCCACTTT. Its translation is CSARQGLNSPLHF.

This clonotype has a count of ten or more. The V gene is TRBV2, the J gene TRBJ2-6; D remains ambiguous. Per germline, CDR1 SNHLY and CDR2 FYNNEI. The CDR3 covers 15 residues. Deletions cut 4 bases from V and 0 bases from J, with 7 bases between. The CDR3 DNA reads TGTGCCAGCAGTGTTAAGGACTCTGGGGCCAACGTCCTGACTTTC. Encoded protein: CASSVKDSGANVLTF.

This clonotype appeared a few times. This chain joins TRBV28 and TRBJ1-1; weak D call: TRBD1 (5 bases). Trimming cost V 5 bases and J 2 bases, with 15 bases left between them. This CDR3 comprises 15 residues. Germline V gene sequence: CDR1 MDHEN, CDR2 SYDVKM. The CDR3 DNA follows: TGTGCCAGCAGTCTTCGAATTACAGGCAACACTGAAGCTTTCTTT. Residues: CASSLRITGNTEAFF.

This clonotype was seen ten or more times. The chain is built from TRBV20-1 and TRBJ1-1, with 7 bases aligning to TRBD1. V lost 3 bases, J lost 7 bases, and 2 bases stayed unmatched. Per the germline V gene, CDR1 is DFQATT and CDR2 is SNEGSKA (reference sequence). This CDR3 region has 11 residues. The CDR3 DNA follows: TGCAGTGCTAGCCAGGGGGATGAAGCTTTCTTT. As protein: CSASQGDEAFF.

The table lists this clonotype with many counts. The J gene is TRBJ2-1, the V gene TRBV30; weak D call: TRBD1 (7 bases). From germline, CDR1 is GTSNPN and CDR2 SVGIG (reference sequence). V was clipped by 4 bases and J by 7 bases, with 20 bases between them. The CDR3 extends over 15 amino acids. CDR3 loop: CAWKGGQGVGNEQFF. In DNA form, the CDR3 reads TGTGCCTGGAAAGGGGGGCAGGGGGTCGGGAATGAGCAGTTCTTC.

This clonotype was observed at least ten times. J is TRBJ2-1 and V is TRBV6-2 or TRBV6-3, with D perhaps TRBD1 (6 bases). The germline V and J ends were trimmed by 8 bases and 5 bases, with 13 bases remaining between them. The germline gives CDR1 MNHEY, CDR2 SVGEGT. The CDR3 length is 13 residues. CDR3 coding DNA: TGTGCCAGCGGGTCGGACAGAGACAATGAGCAGTTCTTC. The encoded protein is CASGSDRDNEQFF.

In this sample, this clonotype turned up many times. This rearrangement joins TRBV20-1 to TRBJ2-1; tentatively, D is TRBD1 (6 bases). The CDR3 loop spans 15 amino acids. Trimming cost V 2 bases and J 4 bases, with 15 bases left between them. Germline V gene sequence: CDR1 DFQATT, CDR2 SNEGSKA (reference sequence). CDR3 sequence reads: CSARPTGSGYNEQFF. CDR3 in DNA: TGCAGTGCTAGACCAACAGGGTCGGGTTACAATGAGCAGTTCTTC.

This clonotype was detected a few times. The rearrangement joins TRBV12-5 to TRBJ2-1; a weak D match, TRBD1 (6 bases). This CDR3 spans 16 amino acids. V lost 2 bases and J 7 bases, leaving 18 bases between the germline ends. Per the germline V gene, CDR1 is LGHNT and CDR2 is FRNRAP. The CDR3 DNA is TGTGCTAGTGGTTTGACCCAGGGGACGCTGGGGAATGAGCAGTTCTTC. Translated: CASGLTQGTLGNEQFF. The whole variable domain, filled in from reference TRBV12-5 and TRBJ2-1, reads DARVTQTPRHKVTEMGQEVTMRCQPILGHNTVFWYRQTMMQGLELLAYFRNRAPLDDSGMPKDRFSAEMPDATLATLKIQPSEPRDSAVYFCASGLTQGTLGNEQFFGPGTRLTVL.

The rearrangement uses TRBV6-1 and TRBJ1-4, with D unclear. The CDR3 runs to 14 residues. V was cut by 6 bases and J by 5 bases, with 13 bases left in between. The germline V gene encodes CDR1 MNHNS and CDR2 SASEGT. In DNA form, the CDR3 reads TGTGCCAGCAGAAGCAACGAAGGGAATGAAAAACTGTTTTTT. Amino acids: CASRSNEGNEKLFF.

There are many counts of this clonotype. V gene TRBV29-1 combines with J gene TRBJ1-6; the match to TRBD1 covers 7 bases. Germline CDR1 is SQVTM and CDR2 is ANQGSEA. This CDR3 contains 13 residues. V lost 7 bases to trimming and J lost 7 bases; unmatched junction nucleotides: 7. The CDR3 coding sequence is TGCAGCGCCCGGGCAGGGGGGAATTCACCCCTCCACTTT. Its translation is CSARAGGNSPLHF.

The chain links TRBV27 to TRBJ2-2; D gene ambiguous. Germline V lookup: CDR1 MNHEY, CDR2 SMNVEV (reference sequence). V was pared by 5 bases and J by 3 bases, with 10 bases between. The CDR3 extends over 14 amino acids. In DNA form, the CDR3 reads TGTGCCAGCAGTGTCCGACGGGACACCGGGGAGCTGTTTTTT. It specifies CASSVRRDTGELFF.

This clonotype has just a few counts. The CDR3 here is CSAGDAAETQYF. In DNA form, the CDR3 reads TGCAGTGCTGGCGACGCAGCGGAGACCCAGTACTTC. The rearrangement links TRBV20-1 to TRBJ2-5; D gene unclear. From germline, CDR1 is DFQATT and CDR2 SNEGSKA (reference sequence). V lost 5 bases and J lost 5, with 12 bases in between. This CDR3 region has 12 residues.

J is TRBJ1-5 and V is TRBV15; the D is unclear. This CDR3 has 16 residues. V gave up 0 bases and J gave up 4 bases, with 13 bases separating them. Germline V gene sequence: CDR1 LNHNV, CDR2 YYDKDF (reference sequence). The CDR3 here is CATSREGRVGNQPQHF. In DNA, the CDR3 is TGTGCCACCAGCAGAGAAGGAAGGGTTGGAAATCAGCCCCAGCATTTT.

At least ten counts were recorded for this clonotype. The rearrangement uses TRBV2 and TRBJ1-5, with D maybe TRBD1 (6 bases). The CDR3 loop spans 14 amino acids. Germline V CDR1 and CDR2: SNHLY, FYNNEI. Trimming cost V 5 bases and J 6 bases, with 14 bases left between them. The CDR3 reads CASSYRDSGQPQHF. The CDR3 bases are TGTGCCAGCAGTTACAGGGACTCGGGTCAGCCCCAGCATTTT.